Below are 4 T cell receptor beta chains sequenced from a single sample in a study of T cell repertoires in cytomegalovirus infection. TCRdb re-called the reads through MiXCR, storing one row per CDR3 protein. The sample carries about half a million distinct CDR3 sequences, around 30% recorded once. No cognate antigen is known for these TCRs. The sequencing used cultured PBMCs, collected from culture after CMV antigen stimulation. The source of these receptors is a human donor in good health (CMV status not recorded). Some clones in this sample may be carry-over from other donors' samples.

The chain is built from TRBV4-3 and TRBJ1-6, with TRBD1 as a possible D gene (5 bases). Trimming cost V 2 bases and J 0 bases, with 11 bases left between them. The CDR3 is made up of 17 amino acids. The germline gives CDR1 LGHNA, CDR2 YSLEER. CDR3 nucleotide sequence: TGCGCCAGCAGCCAAAGACAGCTGAGCTCCTATAATTCACCCCTCCACTTT. Protein product: CASSQRQLSSYNSPLHF.

This clonotype showed up many times. The chain links TRBV7-2 to TRBJ2-1; D remains unclear. The CDR3 is 14 amino acids. V was clipped by 1 base and J by 1 base, with 5 bases between them. Looked up from germline, CDR1 is SGHTA and CDR2 is FQGNSA. For the CDR3, the DNA is TGTGCCAGCAGCTTAGGACGATCCTACAATGAGCAGTTCTTC. Translation gives CASSLGRSYNEQFF.

The J gene is TRBJ1-1, the V gene TRBV11-3; D call uncertain. Germline assignment: CDR1 SGHNT and CDR2 YENEEA. The CDR3 has 15 amino acids. V was shortened by 1 base and J by 0 bases, with 9 bases between the two germline ends. CDR3 nucleotide sequence: TGTGCCAGCAGCTTAGGCGCAATTCTGAACACTGAAGCTTTCTTT. Translated, it gives CASSLGAILNTEAFF.

The V and J genes are TRBV13 and TRBJ2-7; either TRBD1 or TRBD2 may fit D (5 bases each). Trimming removed 3 bases from V and 1 base from J, with 10 bases in between. CDR3 length: 14 amino acids. Looked up from germline, CDR1 is PRHDT and CDR2 is FYEKMQ (reference sequence). CDR3 protein: CASSFRGESYEQYF. CDR3 DNA: TGTGCCAGCAGCTTTAGAGGGGAATCCTACGAGCAGTACTTC.